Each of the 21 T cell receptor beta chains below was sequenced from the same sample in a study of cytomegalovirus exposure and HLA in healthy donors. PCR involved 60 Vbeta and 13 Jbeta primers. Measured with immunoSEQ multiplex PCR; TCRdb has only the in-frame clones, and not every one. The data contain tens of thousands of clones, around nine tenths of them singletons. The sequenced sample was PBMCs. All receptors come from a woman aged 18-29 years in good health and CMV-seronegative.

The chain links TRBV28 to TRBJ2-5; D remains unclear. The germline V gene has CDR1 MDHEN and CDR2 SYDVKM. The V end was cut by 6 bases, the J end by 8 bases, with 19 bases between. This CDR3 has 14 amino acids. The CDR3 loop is CASSPPGSLGTQYF. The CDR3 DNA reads TGTGCCAGCAGCCCCCCAGGAAGTCTTGGTACCCAGTACTTC.

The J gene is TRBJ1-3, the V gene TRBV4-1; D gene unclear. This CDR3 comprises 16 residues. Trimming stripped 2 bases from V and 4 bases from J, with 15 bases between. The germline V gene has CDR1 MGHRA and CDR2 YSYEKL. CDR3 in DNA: TGCGCCAGCAGCCAACCTCGGGAAATTAAGGGAAACACCATATATTTT. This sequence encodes CASSQPREIKGNTIYF.

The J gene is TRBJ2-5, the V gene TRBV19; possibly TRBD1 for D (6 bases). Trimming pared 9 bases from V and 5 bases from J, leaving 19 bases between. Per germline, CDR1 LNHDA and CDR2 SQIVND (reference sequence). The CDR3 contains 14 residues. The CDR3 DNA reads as TGTGCCAGCGGGTCCGCAGGGGATTCGGAGACCCAGTACTTC. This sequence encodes CASGSAGDSETQYF.

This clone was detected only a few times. DNA of the CDR3: TGTGCCAGTATTGAGACAGGAGGCACTGAAGCTTTCTTT. Translation: CASIETGGTEAFF. J is TRBJ1-1 and V is TRBV19, with TRBD1 as a possible D gene (6 bases). Trimming left V 7 bases short and J 4 bases short, with 13 bases between. CDR3 length equals 13 residues. CDR1 is LNHDA, CDR2 SQIVND, per germline (reference sequence).

Written as DNA, the CDR3 is TGCGCCAGCAGGGACACTGGCTACGAGCAGTACTTC. Amino acid sequence: CASRDTGYEQYF. This chain uses TRBV5-1 with TRBJ2-7; weak D call: TRBD1 (5 bases). V gave up 5 bases and J gave up 3 bases, with 9 bases separating them. This CDR3 is 12 amino acids long. CDR1 and CDR2 (germline): SGHRS, YFSETQ. The whole variable domain, remainder taken from reference TRBV5-1 and TRBJ2-7, is KAGVTQTPRYLIKTRGQQVTLSCSPISGHRSVSWYQQTPGQGLQFLFEYFSETQRNKGNFPGRFSGRQFSNSRSEMNVSTLELGDSALYLCASRDTGYEQYFGPGTRLTVT.

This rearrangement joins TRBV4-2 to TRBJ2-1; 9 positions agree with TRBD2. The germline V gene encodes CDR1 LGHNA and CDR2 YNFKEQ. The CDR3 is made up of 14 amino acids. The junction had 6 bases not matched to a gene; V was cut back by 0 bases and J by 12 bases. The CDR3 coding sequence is TGTGCCAGCAGCCAAGATTCGGGGACTAGCTCGCAGTTCTTC. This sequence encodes CASSQDSGTSSQFF.

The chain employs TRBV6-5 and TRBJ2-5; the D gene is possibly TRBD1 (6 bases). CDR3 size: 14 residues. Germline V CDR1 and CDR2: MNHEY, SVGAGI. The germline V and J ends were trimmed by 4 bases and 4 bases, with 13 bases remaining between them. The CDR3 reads CASSSGRGLETQYF. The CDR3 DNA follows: TGTGCCAGCAGTTCCGGAAGGGGGTTAGAGACCCAGTACTTC.

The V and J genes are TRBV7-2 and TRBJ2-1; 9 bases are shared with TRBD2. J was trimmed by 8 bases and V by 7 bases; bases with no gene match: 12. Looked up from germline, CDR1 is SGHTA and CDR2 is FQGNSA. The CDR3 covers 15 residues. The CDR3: CASIPGWREGHEQFF. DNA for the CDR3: TGTGCCAGCATCCCCGGGTGGCGGGAGGGTCATGAGCAGTTCTTC.

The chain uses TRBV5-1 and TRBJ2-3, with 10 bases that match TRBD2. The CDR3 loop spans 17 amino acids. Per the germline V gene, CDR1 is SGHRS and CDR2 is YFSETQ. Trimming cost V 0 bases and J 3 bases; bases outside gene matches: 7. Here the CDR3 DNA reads TGCGCCAGCAGCTTGGGGCTAGCGGGAGTCGCTACAGATACGCAGTATTTT. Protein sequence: CASSLGLAGVATDTQYF.

CDR3 coding DNA: TGTGCCATCAGCAAACCGGGACAGGGGGCTGGTGAGCAGTTCTTC. Its translation is CAISKPGQGAGEQFF. The gene calls are TRBV10-3 and TRBJ2-1; 12 nucleotides align to TRBD1. This CDR3 spans 15 amino acids. The germline gives CDR1 ENHRY, CDR2 SYGVKD. The V and J ends lost 6 bases and 9 bases, in that order; junction bases with no gene match: 9.

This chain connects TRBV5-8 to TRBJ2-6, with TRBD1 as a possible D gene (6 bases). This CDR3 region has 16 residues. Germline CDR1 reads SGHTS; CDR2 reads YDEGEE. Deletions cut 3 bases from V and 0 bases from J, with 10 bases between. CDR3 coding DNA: TGTGCCAGCAGCTGGGACAAGCGCTCTGGGGCCAACGTCCTGACTTTC. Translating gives CASSWDKRSGANVLTF.

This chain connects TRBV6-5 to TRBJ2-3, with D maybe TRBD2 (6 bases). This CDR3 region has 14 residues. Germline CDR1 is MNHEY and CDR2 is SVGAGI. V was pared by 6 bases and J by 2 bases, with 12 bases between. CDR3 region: CASRRTGDTDTQYF. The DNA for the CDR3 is TGTGCCAGCAGACGGACGGGGGACACAGATACGCAGTATTTT.

CDR3 DNA sequence: TGCGCCAGCAGCTTGGAAGCCCCCGGAGGCACCATATATTTT. It encodes CASSLEAPGGTIYF. The chain couples TRBV5-1 to TRBJ1-3, with D hard to call. CDR3 size: 14 residues. Trimming removed 0 bases from V and 9 bases from J, with 13 bases in between. CDR1 SGHRS and CDR2 YFSETQ come from the germline V gene.

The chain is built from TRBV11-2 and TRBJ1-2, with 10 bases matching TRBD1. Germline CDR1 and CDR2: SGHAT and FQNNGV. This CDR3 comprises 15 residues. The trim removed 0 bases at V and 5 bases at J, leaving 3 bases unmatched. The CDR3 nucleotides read TGTGCCAGCAGCTTAGAGGGGACAGGGGTTTATGGCTACACCTTC. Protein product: CASSLEGTGVYGYTF. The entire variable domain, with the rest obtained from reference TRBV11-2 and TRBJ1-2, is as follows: EAGVAQSPRYKIIEKRQSVAFWCNPISGHATLYWYQQILGQGPKLLIQFQNNGVVDDSQLPKDRFSAERLKGVDSTLKIQPAKLEDSAVYLCASSLEGTGVYGYTFGSGTRLTVV.

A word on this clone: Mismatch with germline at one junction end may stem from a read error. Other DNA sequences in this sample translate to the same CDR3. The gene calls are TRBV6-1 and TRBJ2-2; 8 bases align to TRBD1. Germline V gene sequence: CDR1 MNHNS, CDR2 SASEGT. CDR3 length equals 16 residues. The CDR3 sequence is CASSEVRGRMSGELFF. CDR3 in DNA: TGTGCCAGCAGTGAAGTCAGGGGGCGAATGTCCGGGGAGCTGTTCTTT.

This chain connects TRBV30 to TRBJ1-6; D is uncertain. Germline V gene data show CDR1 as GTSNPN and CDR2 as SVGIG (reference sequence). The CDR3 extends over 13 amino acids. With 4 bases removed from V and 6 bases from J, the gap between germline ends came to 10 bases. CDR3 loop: CAWTRTPNSPLHF. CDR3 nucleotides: TGTGCCTGGACTCGGACTCCTAATTCACCCCTCCACTTT.

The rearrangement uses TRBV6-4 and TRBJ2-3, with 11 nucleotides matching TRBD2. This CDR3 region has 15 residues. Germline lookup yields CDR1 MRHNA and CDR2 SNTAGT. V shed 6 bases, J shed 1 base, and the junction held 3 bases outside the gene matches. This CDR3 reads CASRATSGGTDTQYF. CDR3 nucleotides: TGTGCCAGCAGGGCGACTAGCGGGGGCACAGATACGCAGTATTTT.

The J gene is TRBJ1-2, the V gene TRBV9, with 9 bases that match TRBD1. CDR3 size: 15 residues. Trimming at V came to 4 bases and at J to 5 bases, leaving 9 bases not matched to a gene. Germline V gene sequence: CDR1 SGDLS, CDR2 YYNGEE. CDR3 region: CASSFQGQGEYGYTF. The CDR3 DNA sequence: TGTGCCAGCAGCTTTCAGGGACAGGGTGAATATGGCTACACCTTC.

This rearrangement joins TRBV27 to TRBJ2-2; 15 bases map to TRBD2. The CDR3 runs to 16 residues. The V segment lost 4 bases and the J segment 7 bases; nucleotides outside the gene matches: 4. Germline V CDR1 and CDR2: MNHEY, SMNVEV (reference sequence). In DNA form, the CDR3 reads TGTGCCAGCAGTTCCGGACTAGCGGGAGGGCACGGGGAGCTGTTTTTT. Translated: CASSSGLAGGHGELFF.

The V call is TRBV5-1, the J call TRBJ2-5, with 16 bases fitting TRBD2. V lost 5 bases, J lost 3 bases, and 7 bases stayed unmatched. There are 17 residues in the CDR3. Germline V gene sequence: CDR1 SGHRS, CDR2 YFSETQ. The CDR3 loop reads CASSQGLAGGIKETQYF. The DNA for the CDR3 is TGCGCCAGCAGTCAGGGACTAGCGGGAGGGATTAAAGAGACCCAGTACTTC.

The DNA of the CDR3 is TGTGCCAGCAGTGAACAGGGGGCTAATGAAAAACTGTTTTTT. Translating it yields CASSEQGANEKLFF. This chain uses TRBV6-1 with TRBJ1-4, with 7 bases lining up with TRBD1. The germline gives CDR1 MNHNS, CDR2 SASEGT. The CDR3 has 14 amino acids. Unmatched junction bases numbered 0, after V lost 2 bases and J lost 3 bases.